The 16 T cell receptor beta chains reported below all come from one sample, sequenced in a study of lymphopenia after photon versus proton radiotherapy. Repertoires were generated with immunoSEQ multiplex PCR, while TCRdb's copy carries only in-frame clones and drops some. In the table there are roughly 64,000 clones, 75% to 90% of which are singletons. The source material was peripheral blood, sampled from a patient treated with proton-based radiotherapy. The receptors were gathered from a man older than 75 with esophageal cancer.

About this clone: This sample includes further DNA sequences coding for the same CDR3. The chain is built from TRBV7-6 and TRBJ2-5; D not certain. The length of the CDR3 is 13 residues. The V gene's germline CDR1 is SGHVS and CDR2 FNYEAQ. Deletions cut 1 base from V and 4 bases from J, with 7 bases between. CDR3 nucleotides: TGTGCCAGCAGCTTAGGGATACGAGAGACCCAGTACTTC. Residues: CASSLGIRETQYF.

This sequence joins TRBV11-2 and TRBJ2-7; TRBD1 matches 9 bases. The germline V gene encodes CDR1 SGHAT and CDR2 FQNNGV. The CDR3 extends over 14 amino acids. J lost 5 bases, V lost 1 base, and 3 bases had no gene match. The CDR3 loop reads CASSLVRTGDEQYF. CDR3 sequence (DNA): TGTGCCAGCAGCTTAGTGCGGACAGGGGACGAGCAGTACTTC. Filled out from reference TRBV11-2 and TRBJ2-7, the complete variable domain reads EAGVAQSPRYKIIEKRQSVAFWCNPISGHATLYWYQQILGQGPKLLIQFQNNGVVDDSQLPKDRFSAERLKGVDSTLKIQPAKLEDSAVYLCASSLVRTGDEQYFGPGTRLTVT.

The CDR3 nucleotides are TGCGCCAGCAGCAGACTAGCGGGGGGGCCGACAGACATTCAGTACTTC. It specifies CASSRLAGGPTDIQYF. This sequence joins TRBV5-1 and TRBJ2-4; 14 bases are a match to TRBD2. V lost 4 bases to trimming and J lost 8 bases; unmatched junction nucleotides: 8. This CDR3 spans 16 amino acids. In germline, CDR1 is SGHRS, CDR2 YFSETQ.

The rearrangement links TRBV5-5 to TRBJ2-5, with a weak D call TRBD1 (5 bases). V lost 4 bases to trimming and J lost 0 bases, with 13 bases between them. Germline assignment: CDR1 SGHKS and CDR2 YYEKEE (reference sequence). The CDR3 is 15 residues long. CDR3 nucleotide sequence: TGTGCCAGCAGCCCACAGGTTATGTACCAAGAGACCCAGTACTTC. It encodes CASSPQVMYQETQYF.

The rearrangement joins TRBV11-2 to TRBJ2-7, with no clear D. CDR3 length: 13 residues. V was cut by 5 bases and J by 2 bases, with 10 bases left in between. Germline loops: CDR1 SGHAT, CDR2 FQNNGV. CDR3 in DNA: TGTGCCAGCAGCACCCCTTCCACCTACGAGCAGTACTTC. This sequence encodes CASSTPSTYEQYF.

The chain uses TRBV27 and TRBJ2-7; 12 nucleotides agree with TRBD2. The CDR3 extends over 15 amino acids. Per the germline V gene, CDR1 is MNHEY and CDR2 is SMNVEV (reference sequence). Trimming removed 2 bases from V and 5 bases from J; junction bases left unmatched: 4. In DNA form, the CDR3 reads TGTGCCAGCAGTTTACTAGCGGGAGGGCCCCACGAGCAGTACTTC. It is translated as CASSLLAGGPHEQYF.

V and J are TRBV27 and TRBJ2-5; D call uncertain. The CDR3 covers 13 residues. The V gene's germline CDR1 is MNHEY and CDR2 SMNVEV (reference sequence). Trimming stripped 1 base from V and 5 bases from J, with 8 bases between. The CDR3 DNA follows: TGTGCCAGCAGTTTATTTTGGACCGAGACCCAGTACTTC. Translated: CASSLFWTETQYF.

The V call is TRBV10-1, the J call TRBJ1-1, with 9 bases fitting TRBD1. CDR3 length equals 15 residues. CDR1 is WNHNN, CDR2 SYGVQD, per germline (reference sequence). J lost 6 bases, V lost 6 bases, and 11 bases had no gene match. CDR3 DNA sequence: TGCGCCAGCAGGGCCGGGACAGGGAATTCGGCTGAAGCTTTCTTT. Amino acids: CASRAGTGNSAEAFF.

The gene calls are TRBV11-2 and TRBJ2-2, with 9 bases fitting TRBD1. The CDR3 sequence is 12 residues long. J lost 8 bases, V lost 5 bases, and 0 bases had no gene match. Germline V gives CDR1 SGHAT, CDR2 FQNNGV. The CDR3 loop reads CASSGTGGELFF. In nucleotides, the CDR3 is TGTGCCAGCAGCGGGACAGGGGGGGAGCTGTTTTTT.

CDR3 in amino acids: CASSKEGYEQYF. For the CDR3, the DNA is TGTGCCAGCTCAAAGGAGGGATACGAGCAGTACTTC. V and J are TRBV18 and TRBJ2-7; D perhaps matches TRBD2 (6 bases). The length of the CDR3 is 12 residues. Germline V lookup: CDR1 KGHSH, CDR2 LQKENI. The ends were cut back, 5 bases at V and 4 bases at J, with 9 bases in the middle.

This chain joins TRBV30 and TRBJ2-7, with 13 bases fitting TRBD2. The CDR3 is 13 residues long. The V gene end was trimmed by 7 bases and the J gene end by 3 bases; junction bases not matched to a gene: 3. Germline V gene sequence: CDR1 GTSNPN, CDR2 SVGIG (reference sequence). The CDR3: CASRTSGSYEQYF. The CDR3, as DNA: TGTGCCTCCAGGACTAGCGGGAGCTACGAGCAGTACTTC.

V is TRBV27 and J is TRBJ2-7; TRBD1 or TRBD2 may be the D gene (6 bases each). Germline CDR1 reads MNHEY; CDR2 reads SMNVEV (reference sequence). Trimming stripped 8 bases from V and 5 bases from J, with 16 bases between. This CDR3 is 13 amino acids long. The CDR3 region has the DNA TGTGCCAGCCGCGGAGGGGGAATCAACGAGCAGTACTTC. It yields the protein CASRGGGINEQYF.

This chain joins TRBV20-1 and TRBJ1-1, with D hard to call. The CDR3 covers 11 residues. V was shortened by 0 bases and J by 7 bases, with 6 bases between the two germline ends. Per germline, CDR1 DFQATT and CDR2 SNEGSKA (reference sequence). The CDR3 sequence is CSARDEGEAFF. The CDR3 bases are TGCAGTGCTAGAGATGAGGGTGAAGCTTTCTTT.

The chain combines TRBV25-1 with TRBJ1-5; D is ambiguous. The CDR3 has 15 residues. From germline, CDR1 is MGHDK and CDR2 SYGVNS. V was pared by 5 bases and J by 4 bases, with 15 bases between. The CDR3 spells CASSPRPVSNQPQHF. CDR3 bases: TGTGCCAGCAGTCCCCGACCGGTCTCGAATCAGCCCCAGCATTTT.

The V gene is TRBV4-2, the J gene TRBJ2-7, with TRBD2 matching 10 bases. V gave up 0 bases and J gave up 12 bases; unmatched junction bases: 23. Germline V gene data show CDR1 as LGHNA and CDR2 as YNFKEQ. CDR3 length equals 19 residues. CDR3 amino acids: CASSQDGASGSKSGLGLYF. The DNA of the CDR3 is TGTGCCAGCAGCCAAGATGGGGCTAGCGGGAGTAAATCGGGTCTTGGTCTGTACTTC.

The J gene is TRBJ1-2, the V gene TRBV7-2; D remains unclear. Looked up from germline, CDR1 is SGHTA and CDR2 is FQGNSA. The V end was cut by 5 bases, the J end by 0 bases, with 16 bases between. The CDR3 covers 16 residues. CDR3 coding DNA: TGTGCCAGCAGCCCCGGAGAGATTAGAGCTAACTATGGCTACACCTTC. Translated, it gives CASSPGEIRANYGYTF.